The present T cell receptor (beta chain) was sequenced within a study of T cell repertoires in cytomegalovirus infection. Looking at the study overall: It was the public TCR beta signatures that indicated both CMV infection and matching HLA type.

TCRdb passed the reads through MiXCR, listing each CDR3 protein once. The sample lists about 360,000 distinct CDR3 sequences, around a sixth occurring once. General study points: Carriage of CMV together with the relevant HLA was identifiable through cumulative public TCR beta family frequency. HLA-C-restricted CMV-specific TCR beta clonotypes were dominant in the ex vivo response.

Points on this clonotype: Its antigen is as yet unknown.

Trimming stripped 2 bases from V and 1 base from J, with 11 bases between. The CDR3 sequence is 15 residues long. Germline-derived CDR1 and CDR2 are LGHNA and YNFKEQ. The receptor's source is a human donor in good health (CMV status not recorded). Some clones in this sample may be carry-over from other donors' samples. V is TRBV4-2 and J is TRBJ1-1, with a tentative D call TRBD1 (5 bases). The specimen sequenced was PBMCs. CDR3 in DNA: TGTGCCAGCAGCCAAACGGGACGGAGGAACACTGAAGCTTTCTTT. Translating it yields CASSQTGRRNTEAFF.